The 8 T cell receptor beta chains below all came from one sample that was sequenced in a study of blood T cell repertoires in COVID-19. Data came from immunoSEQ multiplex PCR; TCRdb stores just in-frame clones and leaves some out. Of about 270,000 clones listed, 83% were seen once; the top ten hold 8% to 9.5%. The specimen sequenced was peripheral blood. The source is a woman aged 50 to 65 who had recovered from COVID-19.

CDR3 nucleotide sequence: TGTGCCAGTAGTAAAGGGACTTTCTCTGGGGCCAACGTCCTGACTTTC. It specifies CASSKGTFSGANVLTF. The genes are TRBV19 and TRBJ2-6, with TRBD2 as a possible D gene (6 bases). Trimming cost V 4 bases and J 0 bases, with 10 bases left between them. The CDR3 totals 16 residues. CDR1 is LNHDA and CDR2 is SQIVND in the germline V gene (reference sequence). The complete variable domain, with remaining parts taken from reference TRBV19 and TRBJ2-6, reads DGGITQSPKYLFRKEGQNVTLSCEQNLNHDAMYWYRQDPGQGLRLIYYSQIVNDFQKGDIAEGYSVSREKKESFPLTVTSAQKNPTAFYLCASSKGTFSGANVLTFGAGSRLTVL.

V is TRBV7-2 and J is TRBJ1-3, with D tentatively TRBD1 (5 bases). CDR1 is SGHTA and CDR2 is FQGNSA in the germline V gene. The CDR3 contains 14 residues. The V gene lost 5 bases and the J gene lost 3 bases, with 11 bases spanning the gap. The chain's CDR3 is CASSPGLDGNTIYF. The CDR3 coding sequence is TGTGCCAGCAGCCCGGGACTCGATGGAAACACCATATATTTT. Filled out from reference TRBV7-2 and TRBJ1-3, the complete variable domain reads GAGVSQSPSNKVTEKGKDVELRCDPISGHTALYWYRQSLGQGLEFLIYFQGNSAPDKSGLPSDRFSAERTGGSVSTLTIQRTQQEDSAVYLCASSPGLDGNTIYFGEGSWLTVV.

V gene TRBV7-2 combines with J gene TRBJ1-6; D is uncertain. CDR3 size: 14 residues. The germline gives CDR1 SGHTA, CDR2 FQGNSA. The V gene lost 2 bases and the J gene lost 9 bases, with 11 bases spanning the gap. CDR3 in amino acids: CASSLPGSGSPLHF. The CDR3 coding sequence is TGTGCCAGCAGCTTACCCGGGTCGGGTTCACCCCTCCACTTT.

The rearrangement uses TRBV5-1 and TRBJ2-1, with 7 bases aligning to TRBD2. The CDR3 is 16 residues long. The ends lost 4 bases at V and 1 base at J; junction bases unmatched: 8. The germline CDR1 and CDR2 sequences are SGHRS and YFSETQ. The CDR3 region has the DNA TGCGCCAGCAGCCATCGCGGGGGTGGATCCTACAATGAGCAGTTCTTC. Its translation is CASSHRGGGSYNEQFF.

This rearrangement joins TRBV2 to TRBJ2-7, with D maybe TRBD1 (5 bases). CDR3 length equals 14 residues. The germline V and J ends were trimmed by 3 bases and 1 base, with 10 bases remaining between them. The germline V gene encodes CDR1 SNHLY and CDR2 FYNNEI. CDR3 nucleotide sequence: TGTGCCAGCAGTGATGGGGCCGTGTCCTACGAGCAGTACTTC. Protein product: CASSDGAVSYEQYF.

CDR3 residues: CASSLSFRNQPQHF. In nucleotides, the CDR3 is TGTGCCAGCAGCTTGTCTTTCCGGAATCAGCCCCAGCATTTT. The chain is built from TRBV5-4 and TRBJ1-5, with D unresolved. Trimming took off 1 base at V and 4 bases at J, with 9 bases between the two ends. The CDR3 consists of 14 residues. Germline loops: CDR1 SGHNT, CDR2 YYREEE (reference sequence).

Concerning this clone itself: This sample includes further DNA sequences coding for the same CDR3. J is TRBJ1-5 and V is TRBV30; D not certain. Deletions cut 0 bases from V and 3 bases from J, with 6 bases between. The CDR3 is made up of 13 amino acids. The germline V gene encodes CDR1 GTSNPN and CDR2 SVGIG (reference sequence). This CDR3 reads CAWSVGSNQPQHF. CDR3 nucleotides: TGTGCCTGGAGTGTTGGCTCCAATCAGCCCCAGCATTTT.

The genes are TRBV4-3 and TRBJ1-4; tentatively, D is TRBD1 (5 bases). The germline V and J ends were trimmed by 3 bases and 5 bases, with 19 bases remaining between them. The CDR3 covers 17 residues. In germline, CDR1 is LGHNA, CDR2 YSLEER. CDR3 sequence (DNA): TGCGCCAGCAGCCAGACCCGGATATCTTGGGGCAATGAAAAACTGTTTTTT. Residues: CASSQTRISWGNEKLFF.